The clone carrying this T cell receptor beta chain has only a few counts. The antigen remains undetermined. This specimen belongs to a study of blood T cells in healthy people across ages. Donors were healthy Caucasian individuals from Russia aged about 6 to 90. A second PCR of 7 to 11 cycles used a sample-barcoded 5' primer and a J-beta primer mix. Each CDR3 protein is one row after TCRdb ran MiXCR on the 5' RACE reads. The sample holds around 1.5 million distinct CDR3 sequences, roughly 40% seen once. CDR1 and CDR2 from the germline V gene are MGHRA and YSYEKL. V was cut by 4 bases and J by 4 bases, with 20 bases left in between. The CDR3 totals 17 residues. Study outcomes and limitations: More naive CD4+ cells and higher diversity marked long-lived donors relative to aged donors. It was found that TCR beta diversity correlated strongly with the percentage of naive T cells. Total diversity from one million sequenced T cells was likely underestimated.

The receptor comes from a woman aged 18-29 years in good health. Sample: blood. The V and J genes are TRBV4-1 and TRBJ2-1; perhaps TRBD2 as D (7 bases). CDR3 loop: CASSLMTGAGVYNEQFF. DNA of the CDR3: TGCGCCAGCAGCCTAATGACAGGTGCGGGGGTTTACAATGAGCAGTTCTTC.